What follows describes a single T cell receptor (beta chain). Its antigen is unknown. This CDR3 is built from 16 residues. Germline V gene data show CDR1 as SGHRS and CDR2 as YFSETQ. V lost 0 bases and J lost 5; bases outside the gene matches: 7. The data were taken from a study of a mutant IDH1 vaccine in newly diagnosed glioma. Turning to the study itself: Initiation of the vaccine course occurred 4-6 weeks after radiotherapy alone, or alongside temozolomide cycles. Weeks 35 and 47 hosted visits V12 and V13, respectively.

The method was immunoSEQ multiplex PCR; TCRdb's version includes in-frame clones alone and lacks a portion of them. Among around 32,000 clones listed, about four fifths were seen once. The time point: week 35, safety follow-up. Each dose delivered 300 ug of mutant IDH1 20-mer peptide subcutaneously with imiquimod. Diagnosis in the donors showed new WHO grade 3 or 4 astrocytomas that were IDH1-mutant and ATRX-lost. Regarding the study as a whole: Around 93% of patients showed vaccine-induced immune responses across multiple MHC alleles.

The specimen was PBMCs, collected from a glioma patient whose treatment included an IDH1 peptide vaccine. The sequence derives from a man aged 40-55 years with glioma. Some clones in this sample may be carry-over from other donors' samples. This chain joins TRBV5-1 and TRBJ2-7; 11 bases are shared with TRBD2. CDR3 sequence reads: CASSLVATSGVDEQYF. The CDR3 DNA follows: TGCGCCAGCAGCTTGGTCGCGACTAGCGGGGTAGACGAGCAGTACTTC.